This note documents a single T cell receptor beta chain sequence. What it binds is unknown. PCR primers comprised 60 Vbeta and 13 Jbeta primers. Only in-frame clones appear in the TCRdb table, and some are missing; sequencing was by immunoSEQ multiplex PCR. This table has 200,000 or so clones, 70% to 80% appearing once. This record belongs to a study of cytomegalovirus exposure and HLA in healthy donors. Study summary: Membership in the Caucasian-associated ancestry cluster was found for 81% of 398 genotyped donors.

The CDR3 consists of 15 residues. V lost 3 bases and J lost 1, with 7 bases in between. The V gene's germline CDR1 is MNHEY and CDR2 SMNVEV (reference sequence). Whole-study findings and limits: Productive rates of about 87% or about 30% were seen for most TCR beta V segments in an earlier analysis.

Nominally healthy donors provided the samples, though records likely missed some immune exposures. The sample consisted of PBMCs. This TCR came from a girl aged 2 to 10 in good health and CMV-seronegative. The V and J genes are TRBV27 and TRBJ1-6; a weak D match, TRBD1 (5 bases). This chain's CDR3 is CASSLGGSYNSPLHF. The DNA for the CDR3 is TGTGCCAGCAGTTTGGGGGGGTCCTATAATTCACCCCTCCACTTT.